Sequencing of this T cell receptor beta chain was carried out in a study of low-dose radiotherapy and immunotherapy resistance in tumors. Study at large: A total of 6.5 Gy was given to Cohort 1 as 0.5 Gy per fraction every 2 weeks. Cohort 2's total reached 13 Gy over 26 weeks, at 1 Gy per fraction every two weeks.

Regarding time point: before trial treatment. Low-dose radiotherapy and low-dose cyclophosphamide, together with aspirin, ipilimumab and nivolumab, were given to donors. This clonotype came up many times. Primers targeting TRAV and TRBV primed first-strand cDNA, covering alpha and beta chains. TCRs were put through about 20 PCR cycles of amplification with Phusion. A constant-region primer and the V-primer adapter served as the primer pair. A single record per CDR3 protein comes from TCRdb applying MiXCR to the reads. The profile shows tens of thousands of distinct CDR3 sequences, roughly 19% of them singletons. The germline CDR1 and CDR2 sequences are LNHDA and SQIVND (reference sequence). This CDR3 contains 15 residues. V lost 7 bases, J lost 2 bases, and 17 bases lay in between.

This clonotype was obtained from a male donor with prostate cancer. The chain joins TRBV19 to TRBJ2-5, with D hard to call. Sequencing used PBMCs, obtained before treatment. The CDR3 DNA reads as TGTGCCAGTAAGGCGCGTTGGTCCCATCAAGAGACCCAGTACTTC. Amino acids: CASKARWSHQETQYF.